This T cell receptor beta chain was identified in a study of human T cells and chemical hapten exposure. V shed 8 bases, J shed 6 bases, and the junction held 0 bases outside the gene matches. Germline V gives CDR1 SNHLY, CDR2 FYNNEI. The CDR3 consists of 13 residues. The time point is: healthy volunteer bleed at 2 weeks. Extraction of total RNA was performed on unfractionated whole blood. Study-wide points: The study found that DPC sensitization did not change TCRs above 1 in 1000 frequency.

Source study methods: From around 25,000 to 690,000 TCRs were found per sample, with a median of approximately 92,000. TCRdb processed the RACE reads anew with MiXCR; each CDR3 protein has one entry. These V and J calls are TCRdb output, not the study's own analysis. The sample yields around 130,000 distinct CDR3 sequences, approximately 9.1% seen once. Many counts were recorded for this clonotype. Its antigen is undetermined. The sample was whole blood. The chain recombines TRBV2 with TRBJ2-2; TRBD2 matches at 13 bases. This clonotype was sampled from a male donor in good health. Some clones in this sample may be carry-over from other donors' samples. The CDR3 loop reads CASGLAGAGELFF. In DNA, the CDR3 is TGTGCCAGCGGACTAGCGGGAGCCGGGGAGCTGTTTTTT.